Below, 32 T cell receptor beta chains from the same sample are listed, as sequenced in a study of T cell repertoires in cytomegalovirus infection. Their specific antigens are unknown. In TCRdb, the reads were re-called with MiXCR into one record per CDR3 protein. The sample consists of some 800,000 distinct CDR3 sequences, roughly 33% of them appearing once. The sequences come from cultured CD8+ T cells from PBMCs, collected from culture after CMV antigen stimulation. Receptors originate from a human donor in good health (CMV status not recorded). Some clones in this sample may be carry-over from other donors' samples.

On this clonotype: One end of the junction does not line up with germline, which may come from a read error. The chain couples TRBV7-7 to TRBJ1-2; tentatively, D is TRBD1 (5 bases). In germline, CDR1 is SSHAT, CDR2 FNYEAQ (reference sequence). CDR3 size: 21 residues. CDR3 sequence reads: CASSLANRSPPMDSSNYGYTF. The CDR3 coding sequence is TGTGCTAGCAGCTTAGCGAACAGGTCCCCACCGATGGATTCCTCAAACTATGGCTACACCTTC.

This clonotype was seen only a few times. CDR3 sequence reads: CASSLNGPPDYGYTF. The CDR3 nucleotides read TGTGCCAGCAGCTTAAATGGACCGCCTGACTATGGCTACACCTTC. This chain joins TRBV7-6 and TRBJ1-2; D remains unclear. Germline CDR1 SGHVS, CDR2 FNYEAQ. CDR3 length: 15 amino acids. V was shortened by 2 bases and J by 3 bases, with 13 bases between the two germline ends.

This clonotype was seen more than once but under ten times. This chain uses TRBV27 with TRBJ2-5, with D possibly being TRBD1 (6 bases). The CDR3 has 16 residues. CDR1 MNHEY and CDR2 SMNVEV come from the germline V gene (reference sequence). V shed 5 bases and J shed 1 base, with 17 bases lying between them. The CDR3 reads CASSPGTRPSQETQYF. In nucleotides, the CDR3 is TGTGCCAGCAGTCCAGGGACAAGGCCCTCCCAAGAGACCCAGTACTTC.

This chain joins TRBV2 and TRBJ1-5; a possible D gene is TRBD1 (5 bases). This CDR3 spans 15 amino acids. Looked up from germline, CDR1 is SNHLY and CDR2 is FYNNEI. Between the trimmed V and J ends, which lost 1 base and 2 bases, there was a span of 9 bases. Here the CDR3 reads CASSEGRARNQPQHF. CDR3 in DNA: TGTGCCAGCAGTGAAGGCAGGGCACGCAATCAGCCCCAGCATTTT.

This clonotype was seen more than once but under ten times. The J gene is TRBJ1-6, the V gene TRBV6-1, with TRBD1 matching 8 bases. The germline gives CDR1 MNHNS, CDR2 SASEGT. V shed 8 bases, J shed 10 bases, and the junction held 7 bases outside the gene matches. CDR3 size: 13 residues. For the CDR3, the DNA is TGTGCCAGCGGTCCGGACAGGGAATCACCCCTCCACTTT. Translating it yields CASGPDRESPLHF.

The chain employs TRBV4-1 and TRBJ1-4; 7 nucleotides align to TRBD1. The CDR3 is 15 residues long. The V gene's germline CDR1 is MGHRA and CDR2 YSYEKL. V dropped 3 bases and J dropped 4; count of bases not matched to a gene: 5. The CDR3 DNA reads TGCGCCAGCAGCCAGGTACAGGGGTATAATGAAAAACTGTTTTTT. It yields the protein CASSQVQGYNEKLFF.

The V call is TRBV20-1, the J call TRBJ1-6; no clear D. From germline, CDR1 is DFQATT and CDR2 SNEGSKA (reference sequence). Trimming pared 0 bases from V and 3 bases from J, leaving 9 bases between. CDR3 length equals 15 residues. This chain's CDR3 is CSARDPRIYNSPLHF. The DNA for the CDR3 is TGCAGTGCTAGAGATCCCCGGATCTATAATTCACCCCTCCACTTT.

The chain recombines TRBV7-2 with TRBJ2-2; the D is unclear. CDR1 is SGHTA and CDR2 is FQGNSA in the germline V gene. V lost 1 base and J lost 6, with 9 bases in between. The CDR3 has 14 residues. The CDR3 loop is CASSLGFFPGELFF. The CDR3 DNA is TGTGCCAGCAGCTTAGGGTTCTTTCCCGGGGAGCTGTTTTTT.

CDR3 residues: CASSFRGDLLRNTIYF. The CDR3 DNA sequence: TGTGCCAGCAGCTTTAGGGGGGATCTCTTAAGAAACACCATATATTTT. The rearrangement links TRBV11-2 to TRBJ1-3, with D possibly matching TRBD1 (6 bases). Germline CDR1 and CDR2: SGHAT and FQNNGV. Between the trimmed V and J ends, which lost 3 bases and 5 bases, there was a span of 17 bases. The CDR3 contains 16 residues. Together with reference TRBV11-2 and TRBJ1-3, the CDR3 gives the full variable domain: EAGVAQSPRYKIIEKRQSVAFWCNPISGHATLYWYQQILGQGPKLLIQFQNNGVVDDSQLPKDRFSAERLKGVDSTLKIQPAKLEDSAVYLCASSFRGDLLRNTIYFGEGSWLTVV.

V usage is TRBV6-5 and J usage is TRBJ2-5; D may be TRBD1 or TRBD2 (5 bases each). This CDR3 spans 13 amino acids. V shed 8 bases and J shed 1 base, with 11 bases lying between them. Germline CDR1 and CDR2: MNHEY and SVGAGI. The CDR3 region is CASGPGTQETQYF. CDR3 nucleotides: TGTGCCAGCGGACCAGGGACCCAAGAGACCCAGTACTTC.

This clonotype turned up a few times. V usage is TRBV5-5 and J usage is TRBJ2-3, with D tentatively TRBD2 (5 bases). Germline values: CDR1 SGHKS, CDR2 YYEKEE (reference sequence). The CDR3 extends over 14 amino acids. Trimming stripped 2 bases from V and 2 bases from J, with 9 bases between. The chain's CDR3 is CASSFEGATDTQYF. CDR3 DNA: TGTGCCAGCAGCTTCGAGGGAGCCACAGATACGCAGTATTTT.

J is TRBJ2-1 and V is TRBV29-1; TRBD2 matches at 14 bases. The CDR3 length is 17 residues. The germline gives CDR1 SQVTM, CDR2 ANQGSEA. J gave up 8 bases and V 3 bases, and 12 bases lay outside the gene matches. This CDR3 reads CSVDGTGLAGDRYEQFF. The CDR3 region has the DNA TGCAGCGTTGATGGGACGGGACTAGCGGGGGACCGCTATGAGCAGTTCTTC.

The CDR3 nucleotides read TGTGCCAGCACGCGACTAGCGGGGGGGCAAGATACGCAGTATTTT. This encodes CASTRLAGGQDTQYF. V and J are TRBV12-3 or TRBV12-4 and TRBJ2-3; 14 bases agree with TRBD2. The CDR3 has 15 residues. The ends lost 7 bases at V and 5 bases at J; junction bases unmatched: 5.

This clonotype turned up a few times. The chain joins TRBV5-1 to TRBJ2-5; D is ambiguous. There are 13 residues in the CDR3. V was cut by 0 bases and J by 5 bases, with 8 bases left in between. The germline V gene encodes CDR1 SGHRS and CDR2 YFSETQ. The DNA of the CDR3 is TGCGCCAGCAGCTTGGCGGTATCGGAGACCCAGTACTTC. Protein sequence: CASSLAVSETQYF.

This clonotype has more than one count but fewer than ten. A read error may be the cause here, since a much bigger clone is one base away. The V and J genes are TRBV13 and TRBJ2-3, with 7 nucleotides matching TRBD1. Trimming took 6 bases from V and 0 from J; bases not matched to a gene: 0. The CDR3 covers 13 residues. CDR1 PRHDT and CDR2 FYEKMQ come from the germline V gene (reference sequence). The chain's CDR3 is CASRGQSTDTQYF. Written as DNA, the CDR3 is TGTGCCAGCAGGGGACAGAGCACAGATACGCAGTATTTT.

This clonotype has a handful of counts. This chain links TRBV19 with TRBJ1-1, with unresolved D. With 6 bases removed from V and 3 bases from J, the gap between germline ends came to 8 bases. This CDR3 has 12 amino acids. Germline-derived CDR1 and CDR2 are LNHDA and SQIVND (reference sequence). This chain's CDR3 is CASSGWDTEAFF. As DNA, the CDR3 is TGTGCCAGTAGCGGCTGGGACACTGAAGCTTTCTTT.

As regards this clonotype: A much larger clone differs from this one at a single base, so this may be a read error. This chain links TRBV7-6 with TRBJ1-1; 9 positions agree with TRBD1. The CDR3 spans 16 residues. Germline assignment: CDR1 SGHVS and CDR2 FNYEAQ. The CDR3 sequence is CVSTWAGWDRAAEAFF. Written as DNA, the CDR3 is TGTGTCAGCACCTGGGCTGGGTGGGACAGGGCAGCTGAAGCTTTCTTT. Complete variable domain (other parts from reference TRBV7-6 and TRBJ1-1): GAGVSQSPRYKVTKRGQDVALRCDPISGHVSLYWYRQALGQGPEFLTYFNYEAQQDKSGLPNDRFSAERPEGSISTLTIQRTEQRDSAMYRCVSTWAGWDRAAEAFFGQGTRLTVV.

This clonotype was found once. This chain links TRBV6-6 with TRBJ2-7; no reliable D call. Trimming pared 0 bases from V and 5 bases from J, leaving 5 bases between. The CDR3 is made up of 12 amino acids. The germline gives CDR1 MNHNY, CDR2 SVGAGI (reference sequence). The CDR3 sequence: CASSYSHNEQYF. The DNA of the CDR3 is TGTGCCAGCAGTTACTCCCATAACGAGCAGTACTTC.

The gene calls are TRBV19 and TRBJ1-1; D is undetermined. V shed 6 bases and J shed 4 bases, with 12 bases lying between them. The CDR3 extends over 13 amino acids. CDR1 is LNHDA and CDR2 is SQIVND in the germline V gene (reference sequence). CDR3 nucleotides: TGTGCCAGTAGGGAGGGTCGAGCCACTGAAGCTTTCTTT. Its translation: CASREGRATEAFF. The complete variable domain, with remaining parts taken from reference TRBV19 and TRBJ1-1, reads DGGITQSPKYLFRKEGQNVTLSCEQNLNHDAMYWYRQDPGQGLRLIYYSQIVNDFQKGDIAEGYSVSREKKESFPLTVTSAQKNPTAFYLCASREGRATEAFFGQGTRLTVV.

This chain links TRBV10-2 with TRBJ1-2; D is ambiguous. CDR3 length equals 14 residues. V lost 4 bases, J lost 1 base, and 10 bases lay in between. The germline V gene encodes CDR1 WSHSY and CDR2 SAAADI. The CDR3 DNA is TGCGCCAGCAGTGCCGAGGGCCTTAACTATGGCTACACCTTC. Translated, it gives CASSAEGLNYGYTF.

The CDR3 DNA sequence: TGTGCCAGCAGTTTGTCAGCGGGGGGCGGTGATGAGCAGTTCTTC. This encodes CASSLSAGGGDEQFF. The chain recombines TRBV28 with TRBJ2-1, with 9 bases that match TRBD2. This CDR3 region has 15 residues. Germline lookup yields CDR1 MDHEN and CDR2 SYDVKM. V shed 3 bases, J shed 8 bases, and the junction held 8 bases outside the gene matches.

The J gene is TRBJ2-3, the V gene TRBV6-5, with D uncertain. Germline V gives CDR1 MNHEY, CDR2 SVGAGI. V was cut by 2 bases and J by 0 bases, with 6 bases left in between. This CDR3 region has 14 residues. DNA for the CDR3: TGTGCCAGCAGTTACAGCCCGAGCACAGATACGCAGTATTTT. This codes for CASSYSPSTDTQYF.

The chain is built from TRBV28 and TRBJ2-3; 7 positions agree with TRBD1. V trimming: 6 bases; J trimming: 0 bases; junction bases outside the gene matches: 12. CDR3 length: 17 residues. Germline CDR1 reads MDHEN; CDR2 reads SYDVKM. CDR3: CASSSVGTDPSTDTQYF. CDR3 sequence (DNA): TGTGCCAGCAGCTCCGTCGGGACAGATCCTAGCACAGATACGCAGTATTTT.

This clonotype was recorded a few times. The chain combines TRBV5-4 with TRBJ2-7; possibly TRBD1 or TRBD2 for D (5 bases each). The CDR3 loop spans 15 amino acids. V lost 2 bases, J lost 5 bases, and 17 bases lay in between. The germline V gene encodes CDR1 SGHNT and CDR2 YYREEE (reference sequence). The CDR3 sequence is CASSFGVGRRNEQYF. CDR3 coding DNA: TGTGCCAGCAGCTTTGGAGTGGGACGGAGGAACGAGCAGTACTTC.

The chain is built from TRBV27 and TRBJ2-1, with TRBD2 as a possible D gene (6 bases). The germline CDR1 and CDR2 sequences are MNHEY and SMNVEV (reference sequence). The CDR3 totals 15 residues. The V gene lost 0 bases and the J gene lost 8 bases, with 14 bases spanning the gap. This CDR3 reads CASSLSVGLWDEQFF. Written as DNA, the CDR3 is TGTGCCAGCAGTTTATCCGTCGGACTATGGGATGAGCAGTTCTTC.

This clonotype was counted a few times. This sequence joins TRBV6-7 and TRBJ2-7; D is undetermined. TRBV6-7 is reported as an ORF; its role is uncertain. The CDR3 has 14 amino acids. Trimming took 1 base from V and 5 from J, leaving 12 bases between them. The CDR3 nucleotides read TGTGCCAGCAGTTACTGCACCCGTGGGGACGAGCAGTACGTC. It translates to CASSYCTRGDEQYV.

V gene TRBV10-3 combines with J gene TRBJ2-7; 9 bases line up with TRBD1. Germline V gives CDR1 ENHRY, CDR2 SYGVKD. After removal of 5 bases from V and 3 bases from J, the junction contained 2 bases not matched to a gene. This CDR3 comprises 13 residues. CDR3 nucleotides: TGTGCCATCAGTCGGACAGGGGTCTACGAGCAGTACGTC. Protein sequence: CAISRTGVYEQYV.

This sequence joins TRBV7-8 and TRBJ2-5, with D perhaps matching TRBD1 (6 bases). The CDR3 totals 15 residues. The V end was cut by 8 bases, the J end by 5 bases, with 21 bases between. Germline V gene lookup returns CDR1 SGHVS and CDR2 FQNEAQ. The CDR3 here is CASGQGTLRSETQYF. DNA of the CDR3: TGTGCCAGCGGTCAGGGGACGCTGAGGTCGGAGACCCAGTACTTC.

The chain has TRBV4-1 and TRBJ1-1; TRBD1 agrees at 7 bases. V lost 0 bases, J lost 0 bases, and 19 bases stayed unmatched. Germline CDR1 MGHRA, CDR2 YSYEKL. This CDR3 has 21 residues. The CDR3 loop is CASSQDPAQGIFGVMNTEAFF. The CDR3 DNA reads TGCGCCAGCAGCCAAGATCCCGCACAGGGGATTTTTGGGGTCATGAACACTGAAGCTTTCTTT.

The chain is built from TRBV6-8 and TRBJ2-5, with a possible D match to TRBD2 (5 bases). Germline V gene data show CDR1 as MNHGY and CDR2 as SAAAGT. V was trimmed by 0 bases and J by 4 bases, leaving 9 bases between them. The CDR3 contains 14 residues. CDR3 region: CASSYSDFLETQYF. The CDR3 DNA reads TGTGCCAGCAGTTACTCGGACTTTTTAGAGACCCAGTACTTC.

This clonotype appeared a few times. J is TRBJ2-2 and V is TRBV27, with a tentative D call TRBD2 (5 bases). Germline CDR1 and CDR2: MNHEY and SMNVEV (reference sequence). The CDR3 totals 15 residues. V dropped 4 bases and J dropped 4 bases, with 13 bases sitting between them. The CDR3 sequence is CASSSFRESTGELFF. CDR3 coding DNA: TGTGCCAGCAGTTCCTTTCGGGAAAGCACCGGGGAGCTGTTTTTT.

This clonotype has only a few counts. The rearrangement uses TRBV6-2 or TRBV6-3 and TRBJ2-3, with a weak D call TRBD1 (6 bases). Germline V gene lookup returns CDR1 MNHEY and CDR2 SVGEGT. The CDR3 consists of 16 residues. The V end lost 0 bases, the J end lost 2 bases, and 12 bases lay between the germline ends. Here the CDR3 reads CASSYSDRLLTDTQYF. The CDR3 DNA reads as TGTGCCAGCAGTTACTCCGACAGGTTACTCACAGATACGCAGTATTTT.